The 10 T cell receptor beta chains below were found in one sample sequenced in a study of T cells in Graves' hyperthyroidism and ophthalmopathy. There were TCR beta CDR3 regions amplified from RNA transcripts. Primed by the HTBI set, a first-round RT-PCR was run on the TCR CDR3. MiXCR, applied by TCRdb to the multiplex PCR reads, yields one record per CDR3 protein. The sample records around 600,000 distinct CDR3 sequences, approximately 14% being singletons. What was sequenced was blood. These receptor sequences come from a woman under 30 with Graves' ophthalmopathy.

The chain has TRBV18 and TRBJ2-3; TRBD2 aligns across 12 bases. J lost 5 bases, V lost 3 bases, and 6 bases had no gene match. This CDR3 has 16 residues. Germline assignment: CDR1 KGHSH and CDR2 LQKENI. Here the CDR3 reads CASSPASGRAGDTQYF. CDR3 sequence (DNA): TGTGCCAGCTCACCGGCTAGCGGGAGGGCCGGAGATACGCAGTATTTT.

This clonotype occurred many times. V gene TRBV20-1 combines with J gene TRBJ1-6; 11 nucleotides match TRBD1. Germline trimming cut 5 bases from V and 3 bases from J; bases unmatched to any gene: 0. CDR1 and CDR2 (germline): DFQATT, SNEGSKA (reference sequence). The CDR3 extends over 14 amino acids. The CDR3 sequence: CSAGTGGYNSPLHF. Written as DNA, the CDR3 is TGCAGTGCTGGGACAGGGGGCTATAATTCACCCCTCCACTTT.

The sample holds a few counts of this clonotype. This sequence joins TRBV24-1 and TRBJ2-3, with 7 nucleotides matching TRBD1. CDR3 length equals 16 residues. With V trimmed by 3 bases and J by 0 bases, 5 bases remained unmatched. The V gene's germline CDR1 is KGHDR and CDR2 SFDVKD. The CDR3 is CATSDPRTGSTDTQYF. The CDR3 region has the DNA TGTGCCACCAGTGATCCCCGGACAGGAAGCACAGATACGCAGTATTTT.

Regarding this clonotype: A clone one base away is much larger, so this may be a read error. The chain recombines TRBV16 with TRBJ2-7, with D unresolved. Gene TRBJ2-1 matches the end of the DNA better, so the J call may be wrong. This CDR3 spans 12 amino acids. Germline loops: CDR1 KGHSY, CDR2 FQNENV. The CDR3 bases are TGTGCCAGCGGTCAGACGGTGAACGAGCAGTTCTTC. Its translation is CASGQTVNEQFF.

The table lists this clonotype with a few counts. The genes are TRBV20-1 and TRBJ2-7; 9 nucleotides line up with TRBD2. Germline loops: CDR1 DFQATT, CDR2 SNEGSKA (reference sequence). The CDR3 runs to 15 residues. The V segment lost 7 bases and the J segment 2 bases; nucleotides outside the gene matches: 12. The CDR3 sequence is CSVIPSGNQAYEQYF. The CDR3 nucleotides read TGCAGTGTCATACCTAGCGGGAACCAAGCCTACGAGCAGTACTTC.

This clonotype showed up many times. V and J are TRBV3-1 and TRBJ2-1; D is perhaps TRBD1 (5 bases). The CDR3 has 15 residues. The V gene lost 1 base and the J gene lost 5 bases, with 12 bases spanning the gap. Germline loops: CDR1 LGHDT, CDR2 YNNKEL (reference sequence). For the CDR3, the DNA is TGTGCCAGCAGCCAAGTGGCCTCAGGGCACAATGAGCAGTTCTTC. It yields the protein CASSQVASGHNEQFF.

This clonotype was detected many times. CDR3 DNA: TGTGCCAGCAAGCGAAGCTACACCGGGGAGCTGTTTTTT. Protein: CASKRSYTGELFF. The V and J genes are TRBV3-1 and TRBJ2-2; D gene uncertain. The CDR3 is 13 amino acids. CDR1 and CDR2 from the germline V gene are LGHDT and YNNKEL (reference sequence). V lost 7 bases and J 3 bases, leaving 9 bases between the germline ends.

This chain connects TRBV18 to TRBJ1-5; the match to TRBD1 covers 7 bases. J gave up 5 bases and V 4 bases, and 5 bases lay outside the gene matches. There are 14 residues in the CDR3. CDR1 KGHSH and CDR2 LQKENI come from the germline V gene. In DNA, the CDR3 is TGTGCCAGCTCACGGGACAGAAATTATCAGCCCCAGCATTTT. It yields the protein CASSRDRNYQPQHF.

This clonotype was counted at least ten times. The CDR3 is CAWGTAEAFF. The CDR3 region has the DNA TGTGCCTGGGGGACAGCTGAAGCTTTCTTT. The chain is built from TRBV13 and TRBJ1-1, with 7 bases identical to TRBD1. CDR1 PRHDT and CDR2 FYEKMQ come from the germline V gene (reference sequence). This CDR3 comprises 10 residues. The ends lost 11 bases at V and 6 bases at J; junction bases unmatched: 3.

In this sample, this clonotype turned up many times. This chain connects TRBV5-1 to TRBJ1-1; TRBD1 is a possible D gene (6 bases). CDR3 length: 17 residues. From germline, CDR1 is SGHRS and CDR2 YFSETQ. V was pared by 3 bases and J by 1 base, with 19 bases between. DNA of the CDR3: TGCGCCAGCAGCTCCTCCGGGGGCCTAAGACCGAACACTGAAGCTTTCTTT. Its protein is CASSSSGGLRPNTEAFF.